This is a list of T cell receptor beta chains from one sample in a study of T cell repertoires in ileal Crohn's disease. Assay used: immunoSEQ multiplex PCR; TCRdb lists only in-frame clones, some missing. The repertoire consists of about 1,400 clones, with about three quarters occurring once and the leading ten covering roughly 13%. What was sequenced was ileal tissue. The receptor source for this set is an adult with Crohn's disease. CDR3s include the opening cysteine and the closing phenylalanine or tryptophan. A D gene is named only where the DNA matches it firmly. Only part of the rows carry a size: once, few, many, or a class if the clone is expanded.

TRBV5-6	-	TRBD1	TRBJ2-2	CASSLEVQGYGELFF	TGTGCCAGCAGCTTGGAAGTACAGGGGTACGGGGAGCTGTTTTTT
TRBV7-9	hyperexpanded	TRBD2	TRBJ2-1	CASSLPAGSSYNEQFF	TGTGCCAGCAGCCTTCCAGCGGGGAGCTCCTACAATGAGCAGTTCTTC
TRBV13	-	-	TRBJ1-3	CASSLGRGSGSGTTIYF	TGTGCCAGCAGCTTAGGTAGGGGGTCTGGATCGGGGACCACCATATATTTT
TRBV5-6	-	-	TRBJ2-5	CASSLVRRGTKETQYF	TGTGCCAGCAGCTTGGTCAGGCGAGGTACAAAAGAGACCCAGTACTTC
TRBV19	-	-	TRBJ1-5	CASSIQGDQPQHF	TGTGCCAGTAGTATACAGGGAGATCAGCCCCAGCATTTT
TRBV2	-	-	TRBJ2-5	CASRQRNDQETQYF	TGTGCCAGCAGGCAGCGGAACGACCAAGAGACCCAGTACTTC
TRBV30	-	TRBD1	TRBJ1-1	CAWNNRGDSEAFF	TGTGCCTGGAATAACAGGGGCGATTCTGAAGCTTTCTTT
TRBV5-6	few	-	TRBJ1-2	CASRSGLYLNYGYTF	TGTGCCAGCAGGTCTGGACTGTACCTTAACTATGGCTACACCTTC
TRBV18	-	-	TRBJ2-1	CASSPQAFNNEQFF	TGTGCCAGCTCACCACAGGCCTTCAACAATGAGCAGTTCTTC
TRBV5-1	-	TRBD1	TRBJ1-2	CASSSDRGTANYGYTF	TGCGCCAGCAGCTCGGACAGGGGAACGGCTAACTATGGCTACACCTTC
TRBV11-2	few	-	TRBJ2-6	CASRGMTGANVLTF	TGTGCCAGCAGAGGGATGACTGGGGCCAACGTCCTGACTTTC
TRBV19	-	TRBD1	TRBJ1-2	CASTVHRDRGGGYTF	TGTGCCAGTACAGTCCATCGGGACAGGGGCGGGGGCTACACCTTC
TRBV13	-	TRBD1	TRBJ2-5	CASSNRDRAQETQYF	TGTGCCAGCAGCAACCGGGACAGGGCTCAAGAGACCCAGTACTTC
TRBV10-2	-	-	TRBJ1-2	CASSESTENYGYTF	TGCGCCAGCAGTGAGTCGACGGAGAACTATGGCTACACCTTC
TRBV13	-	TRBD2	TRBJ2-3	CASNRLGGADTQYF	TGTGCCAGCAACCGCCTCGGGGGGGCGGATACGCAGTATTTT
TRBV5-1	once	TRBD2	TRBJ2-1	CASSSPTLLAGIYNEQFF	TGCGCCAGCAGCTCACCTACGTTACTAGCGGGGATATACAATGAGCAGTTCTTC
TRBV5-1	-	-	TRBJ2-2	CASSLGLTPIRGTGELFF	TGCGCCAGCAGCTTGGGACTAACACCAATAAGGGGGACCGGGGAGCTGTTTTTT
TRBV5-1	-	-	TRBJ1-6	CASSLGDNNSPLHF	TGCGCCAGCAGCTTGGGGGACAATAATTCACCCCTCCACTTT
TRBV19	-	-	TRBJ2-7	CASSIAGPRDEQYF	TGTGCCAGTAGTATAGCCGGGCCACGCGACGAGCAGTACTTC
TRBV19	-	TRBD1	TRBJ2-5	CATKDRGIQETQYF	TGTGCCACAAAGGACAGGGGGATCCAAGAGACCCAGTACTTC
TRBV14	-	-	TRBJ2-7	CASSQVTANYEQYF	TGTGCCAGCAGCCAAGTCACAGCAAATTACGAGCAGTACTTC
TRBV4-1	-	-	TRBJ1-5	CASSQVIQDSNQPQHF	TGCGCCAGCAGCCAAGTTATACAAGATAGCAATCAGCCCCAGCATTTT
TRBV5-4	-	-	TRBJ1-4	CASTPEGGLREKLFF	TGTGCCAGCACCCCGGAGGGGGGTCTAAGAGAAAAACTGTTTTTT
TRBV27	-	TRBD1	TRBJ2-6	CASSIGQGIWSSGANVLTF	TGTGCCAGCAGTATTGGACAGGGAATATGGTCCTCTGGGGCCAACGTCCTGACTTTC
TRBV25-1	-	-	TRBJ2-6	CASSMIKTGQSRANVLTF	TGTGCCAGCAGTATGATTAAAACTGGACAAAGTCGGGCCAACGTCCTGACTTTC
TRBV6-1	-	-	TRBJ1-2	CASSSLRTENYGYTF	TGTGCCAGCAGTTCGCTCAGGACAGAGAACTATGGCTACACCTTC
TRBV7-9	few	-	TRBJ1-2	CASSTRTAYYGYTF	TGTGCCAGCAGCACCAGGACAGCCTACTATGGCTACACCTTC
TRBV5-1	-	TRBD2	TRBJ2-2	CASSSQRGGGELFF	TGCGCCAGCAGCTCCCAGCGGGGGGGCGGGGAGCTGTTTTTT
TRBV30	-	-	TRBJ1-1	CAWVEGFNTEAFF	TGTGCCTGGGTGGAAGGGTTCAACACTGAAGCTTTCTTT
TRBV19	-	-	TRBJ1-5	CASSIAGQPQHF	TGTGCCAGTAGTATAGCAGGACAGCCCCAGCATTTT
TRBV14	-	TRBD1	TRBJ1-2	CASSQDYRGGYTF	TGTGCCAGCAGCCAAGATTACAGGGGTGGCTACACCTTC
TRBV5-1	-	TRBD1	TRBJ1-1	CASSFTGGWTEAFF	TGCGCCAGCAGTTTTACAGGGGGCTGGACTGAAGCTTTCTTT
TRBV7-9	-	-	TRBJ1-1	CALSRTAQNTEAFF	TGTGCCCTCAGTCGGACGGCCCAGAACACTGAAGCTTTCTTT
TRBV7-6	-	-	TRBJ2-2	CASSIVGTGELFF	TGTGCCAGCAGTATAGTGGGGACCGGGGAGCTGTTTTTT
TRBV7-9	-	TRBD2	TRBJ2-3	CASSTGLAGSTDTQYF	TGTGCCAGCAGCACCGGACTAGCGGGAAGCACAGATACGCAGTATTTT
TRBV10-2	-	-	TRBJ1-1	CASQTFLDTEAFF	TGCGCCAGCCAGACGTTCCTAGACACTGAAGCTTTCTTT
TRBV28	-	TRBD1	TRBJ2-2	CASRRTGGGTGELFF	TGTGCCAGCAGGAGGACAGGGGGAGGAACCGGGGAGCTGTTTTTT
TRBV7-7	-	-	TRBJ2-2	CASSLEGFGTGELFF	TGTGCCAGCAGCTTAGAGGGTTTCGGGACCGGGGAGCTGTTTTTT
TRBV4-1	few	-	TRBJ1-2	CASSQETAMGYTF	TGCGCCAGCAGCCAAGAAACGGCGATGGGCTACACCTTC
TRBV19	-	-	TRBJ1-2	CASMPTGGVNYGYTF	TGTGCCAGTATGCCGACAGGAGGGGTAAACTATGGCTACACCTTC
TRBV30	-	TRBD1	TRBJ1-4	CAWSVLPGQGNEKLFF	TGTGCCTGGAGTGTACTTCCGGGACAGGGGAATGAAAAACTGTTTTTT
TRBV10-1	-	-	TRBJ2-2	CASSELVTGELFF	TGCGCCAGCAGTGAGTTGGTAACCGGGGAGCTGTTTTTT
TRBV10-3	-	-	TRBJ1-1	CAISAGGENTEAFF	TGTGCCATCAGTGCCGGAGGAGAGAACACTGAAGCTTTCTTT
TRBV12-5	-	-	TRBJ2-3	CASGPDTDTQYF	TGTGCTAGTGGCCCCGACACAGATACGCAGTATTTT
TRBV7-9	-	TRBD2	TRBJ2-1	CASSSTGTSGNNEQFF	TGTGCCAGCAGCTCAACCGGGACTAGCGGTAACAATGAGCAGTTCTTC
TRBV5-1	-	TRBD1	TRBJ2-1	CASSSQGVREQFF	TGCGCCAGCAGCTCGCAGGGGGTAAGGGAGCAGTTCTTC
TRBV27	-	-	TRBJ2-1	CASSLSSGNEQFF	TGTGCCAGCAGTTTATCGTCTGGGAATGAGCAGTTCTTC
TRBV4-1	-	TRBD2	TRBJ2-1	CASSLYREVGTSGGALNNEQFF	TGCGCCAGCAGCCTCTACAGGGAGGTTGGGACTAGCGGGGGGGCCCTCAACAATGAGCAGTTCTTC
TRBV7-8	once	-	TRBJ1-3	CASSSNKGGNTIYF	TGTGCCAGCAGCTCTAATAAGGGAGGAAACACCATATATTTT
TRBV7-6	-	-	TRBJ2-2	CASSLYRPDEGGELFF	TGTGCCAGCAGCTTATACCGGCCCGACGAAGGCGGGGAGCTGTTTTTT
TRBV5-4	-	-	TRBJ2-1	CASSLVGGSSYNEQFF	TGTGCCAGCAGCTTGGTGGGGGGTAGCTCCTACAATGAGCAGTTCTTC
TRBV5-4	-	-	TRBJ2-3	CASSFTGSGDTQYF	TGTGCCAGCAGCTTCACAGGATCCGGGGATACGCAGTATTTT
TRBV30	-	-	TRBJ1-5	CAFDGGEGQPQHF	TGTGCCTTCGACGGGGGGGAGGGTCAGCCCCAGCATTTT
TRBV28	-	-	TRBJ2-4	CASNRATEAKNIQYF	TGTGCCAGTAACCGGGCGACGGAAGCCAAAAACATTCAGTACTTC
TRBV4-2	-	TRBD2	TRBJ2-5	CASSRTLAGQETQYF	TGTGCCAGCAGCCGCACCCTAGCGGGGCAAGAGACCCAGTACTTC
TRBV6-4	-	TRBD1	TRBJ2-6	CASSATGDGANVLTF	TGTGCCAGCAGTGCGACAGGGGACGGGGCCAACGTCCTGACTTTC
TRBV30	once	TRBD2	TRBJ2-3	CAWSRGADTQYF	TGTGCCTGGAGTCGGGGGGCAGATACGCAGTATTTT